This TCR beta chain was sequenced during a study of T cell repertoires in cytomegalovirus infection. Across the study: A matching HLA type, together with CMV infection, was signaled by public TCR beta signatures.

MiXCR, applied by TCRdb to the reads, yields one record per CDR3 protein. Of around 430,000 distinct CDR3 sequences listed, about 42% are singletons. Study-wide points: Summed frequency of shared TCR beta families picked out CMV carriers who also had the relevant HLA. What dominated the ex vivo response were HLA-C-restricted CMV-specific TCR beta clonotypes.

This clonotype showed up just a few times. What it binds is not known. The sample was cultured PBMCs, taken from culture after CMV antigen stimulation. The sequence was obtained from a human donor in good health (CMV status not recorded). Some clones in this sample may be carry-over from other donors' samples.

The CDR3 nucleotides read TGTGCCAGCAGTGCTACTAGCGGGGTAAACAATGAGCAGTTCTTC. Translating it yields CASSATSGVNNEQFF. The genes are TRBV7-6 and TRBJ2-1; 10 bases are shared with TRBD2. The V and J ends lost 6 bases and 5 bases, in that order; junction bases with no gene match: 7. The CDR3 spans 15 residues. Germline values: CDR1 SGHVS, CDR2 FNYEAQ. Using reference TRBV7-6 and TRBJ2-1 for the parts outside the CDR3, the full variable domain is GAGVSQSPRYKVTKRGQDVALRCDPISGHVSLYWYRQALGQGPEFLTYFNYEAQQDKSGLPNDRFSAERPEGSISTLTIQRTEQRDSAMYRCASSATSGVNNEQFFGPGTRLTVL.